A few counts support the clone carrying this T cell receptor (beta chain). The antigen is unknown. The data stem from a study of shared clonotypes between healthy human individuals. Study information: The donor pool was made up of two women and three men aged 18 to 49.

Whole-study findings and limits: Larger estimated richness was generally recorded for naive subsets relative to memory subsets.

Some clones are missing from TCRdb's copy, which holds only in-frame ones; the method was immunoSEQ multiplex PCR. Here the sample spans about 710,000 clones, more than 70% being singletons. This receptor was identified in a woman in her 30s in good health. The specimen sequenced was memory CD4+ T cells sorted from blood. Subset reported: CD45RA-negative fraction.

The CDR3 DNA reads TGCGCCAGCAGGGGACCTTCGGTGGCAGAGACCCAGTACTTC. This encodes CASRGPSVAETQYF. The chain recombines TRBV5-1 with TRBJ2-5; the D call may be TRBD1 or TRBD2 (5 bases each). V was trimmed by 5 bases and J by 4 bases, leaving 15 bases between them. Germline loops: CDR1 SGHRS, CDR2 YFSETQ. The CDR3 consists of 14 residues.